The sequence of this TCR beta chain was determined in a study of control samples from healthy donors and cancer patients. Profiled with immunoSEQ multiplex PCR; TCRdb holds only in-frame clones, not every one. The repertoire has roughly 150,000 clones, over 90% of them found once; the top ten carry more than 2%. The sequence was collected from a man aged 50 to 60 in good health. The sample comprised blood.

CDR3 residues: CASSSALGEQFF. The CDR3 DNA is TGTGCCAGCAGCTCAGCCCTGGGTGAGCAGTTCTTC. V and J are TRBV9 and TRBJ2-1; D unclear. CDR3 length equals 12 residues. CDR1 is SGDLS, CDR2 YYNGEE, per germline. The germline V and J ends were trimmed by 4 bases and 9 bases, with 11 bases remaining between them.